This TCR beta chain was obtained from a study of cytomegalovirus exposure and HLA in healthy donors (dated by TCRdb to 2015 to 2018). Regarding the complete study: An earlier analysis of approximately 640 of the donors reported 250 to 300 Gb of sequence data and some 100 million unique TCR beta sequences from about 179 million T cells. Besides the first cohort of some 670 subjects, a separate validation cohort made up of 120 or so different subjects was used. An earlier analysis of 587 of the donors applied high-throughput TCR beta sequencing to assess whether each TCR beta V gene segment acted as functional or pseudogenic. Of the 300 to 500 genotyped donors, over 80% were placed in the genetic ancestry cluster associated with self-reported Caucasian donors. The study used immunosequencing to profile the T cell repertoires of 666 subjects and linked those repertoires to cytomegalovirus serostatus. The number of donors typed differed by locus, with roughly 620-640 for A, B, C, DRB1 and DQB1, more than 500 for DQA1, under 610 for DPA1, and approximately 470 for DPB1. In the later analysis, no new phenotypic data were used to find candidate immune exposures; instead, reliance was placed on TCR beta sequences and their occurrence across donors. Donor age, sex, ethnicity and CMV serostatus were collected together with the repertoire data. Class I and class II HLA loci were covered by the typing at four-digit resolution. On average, 235,054 unique TCR beta nucleotide sequences were sequenced per donor among several hundred genotyped donors of the cohort, with around 19% of those sequences being non-productive. Every repertoire in the discovery cohort had been generated on one and the same sequencing platform. About 300 gigabases of sequencing data and around 80 million unique TCR sequences made up an early release that covered fewer than 650 HLA-typed donors. The study combined high-throughput TCR immunosequencing, statistical association of individual TCRs with disease status, and machine learning to predict cytomegalovirus infection status. A later genetic analysis used genome-wide SNP genotypes for about three fifths of the 666 donors, treating that subset as a discovery cohort. Several DR-DQ haplotypes were treated as single units for association and clustering because of strong linkage in the cohort. The study was designed to test whether signatures of past pathogen exposure could be identified by cataloging public T cell receptors. A later analysis re-analyzed previously published TCR beta repertoires from several hundred donors and added high-resolution HLA genotyping to study TCR occurrence patterns.

Notes on this clone: This receptor's antigen is unknown. Nothing much larger sits one base from this clone, and base qualities are not available.

CDR1 and CDR2 are drawn from the germline V gene: MGHRA, YSYEKL. The CDR3 contains 16 residues, cysteine and phenylalanine counted. Of the read, only the CDR3 DNA is kept; its 48 bases are in frame from base 1. Here V drops 0 bases and J drops 4 bases, and the junction holds 5 bases not matched to any gene. The cohort was made up of about 610 healthy bone marrow donors. At the time of sampling, every cohort member was nominally healthy, though immune exposures that went unrecorded were likely present. The donor tested CMV seropositive, placing the donor among the roughly 300 seropositive members of the cohort. A peripheral blood sample was collected from each donor, and TCR beta sequencing was performed on peripheral blood mononuclear cells. Genomic DNA was extracted from the blood cell samples with the Qiagen DNeasy Blood Extraction Kit. The paper's findings and limits, for the study overall: When HLA alleles, especially DR and DQ, strongly co-occurred, attributing TCR associations to individual alleles was difficult. A later analysis found that HLA-associated TCR beta chains were more clonally expanded and had lower generation probabilities than equally common non-associated chains. A further reported finding was that TCR beta sequences accurately predicted the HLA-A and HLA-B alleles for most subjects in the first cohort. In a later analysis, most CMV-associated TCR beta chains were found to appear HLA-restricted, with HLA associations seemingly driven largely by CMV exposure. Only TCR beta chains were sequenced in this cohort, and the absence of alpha or paired-chain data limited detectable features. A later analysis reported that several top co-occurrence clusters appeared linked to parvovirus B19, influenza, CMV and Epstein-Barr virus. The authors suggested that the approach could potentially be generalized to other disease states and immunological phenotypes. Linkage disequilibrium might explain the correlated functional status among segregating V segments, but an unknown experimental factor could not be ruled out. Because HLA typing was unavailable for some donors at each locus, only the typed subset was used in association tests. The only immune exposure information available for the cohort was CMV serostatus. A cluster of highly shared sequence variants was judged likely to be a technical artifact of the sequencing pipeline. Because counts were too low, more than 15 rarely observed V segments, including chromosome 9 orphons, were excluded from the earlier analysis of several hundred of the donors. In a later analysis, TCR association rates were found to vary across HLA loci, with the most associated TCRs seen for DRB1 alleles and the fewest for HLA-C alleles. Roughly uniform sequencing depth across donors was assumed in presence/absence analyses, although this assumption may not hold. Across donors, most TCR sequences were observed very rarely, whereas some public TCRs were present in many individuals. In a later genetic analysis, a missense DCLRE1C variant was associated with V-gene and J-gene trimming of TCR beta chains, and the association was replicated in an independent cohort. In a later genetic analysis, fewer N-insertions in productive TCRs were reported among donors in an Asian-associated ancestry cluster than the 666-donor mean. In the study, some 180 TCR beta chains were listed as associated with cytomegalovirus. An earlier analysis of around 540 of the donors showed that most TCR beta V segments appeared in productive rearrangements either about 90% or about 30% of the time, which broadly matched IMGT annotations. In both the original and validation cohorts, the classifier was reported to diagnose cytomegalovirus status with high specificity and sensitivity. Some IMGT-functional V segments, including TRBV6-2 and TRBV6-3, could not be distinguished by the 87-base-pair reads and were therefore excluded. At a false discovery rate of 0.05, a later analysis linked roughly 17,000 TCR beta sequences to specific HLA alleles. In vitro tests confirmed that a few of the cytomegalovirus-associated TCR beta chains recognize cytomegalovirus antigens.

Library generation was performed with the immunoSEQ multiplex PCR assay. For the multiplex PCR, a mixture combining 60 forward primers for TCR Vbeta segments and 13 reverse primers for TCR Jbeta segments was used. A multiplex PCR assay on genomic DNA amplified the CDR3 region of rearranged TCR beta genes. The Illumina HiSeq System was used to sequence the amplified TCR beta libraries as 87-base-pair reads. In the authors' own workflow: Across the 666 repertoires, a later analysis counted about 81 million unique TCR beta chains, some 11 million of which were shared by at least two donors. A nearest-neighbor algorithm error-corrected the raw reads and collapsed the reads into unique sequences, merging closely related sequences to remove PCR and sequencing errors. CDR3 sequences were aligned to IMGT reference sequences to assign V, D and J gene segments. For a sequence to be retained, at least a six-nucleotide match to both a V gene segment and a J gene segment was required. Rearrangements were called productive when the CDR3 lacked stop codons and stayed in frame with V and J; all others were non-productive. CDR3 was defined by IMGT convention, running from the second conserved V-encoded cysteine to the conserved J-encoded phenylalanine. Sequences without an unambiguous match to a single V gene segment were excluded from the earlier analysis of almost 600 of the donors. An earlier analysis of fewer than 750 of the donors classified V segments as functional when productive rearrangements were above 56.7% and as segregating when the standard deviation between donors was above 5%. To diagnose cytomegalovirus status from the catalog of TCR beta chain sequences, a statistical classification framework was built. V and J gene assignment, in a later analysis, came from comparing TCR nucleotide sequences with IMGT/GENE-DB human TR gene sequences. The TCRdist pipeline was used in a later analysis to assign CDR3 sequences and most-parsimonious VDJ recombination scenarios. In a later analysis, each TCR beta chain was defined by its CDR3 amino acid sequence together with its V-gene family, and reads without a unique V-gene family were excluded. A later analysis removed several hundred highly shared, low-generation-probability nucleotide sequences to deal with suspected cross-contamination and a sequencing artifact. For each public chain, a later analysis derived a clonal expansion index from normalized ranks of inferred template counts within each repertoire. Generation probabilities in a later analysis came from a VDJ recombination model fitted to out-of-frame rearrangements, and those results were checked against IGoR. Hypergeometric tests were used in a later analysis to score TCR-TCR, TCR-HLA and TCR-CMV co-occurrence, with a repertoire-size bias correction applied to the TCR pairs. A later analysis estimated false discovery rates by permuting HLA or CMV assignments 20 times. In a later analysis, co-occurring TCRs were grouped using DBSCAN, with TCRdist sequence similarity added in when clustering inside HLA-allele-positive subsets. For co-occurrence clustering, repertoires with fewer than 30,000 or more than 120,000 public chains were excluded, along with roughly 5 repertoires with anomalous nucleotide sharing. TCRdb took over this immuneACCESS table, retaining in-frame rearrangements with V and J assigned. Such tables are incomplete; in checked studies, under half of the missing clones stem from an unresolved V gene, and the remainder is unexplained. V and J calls and clone size are given by that table; D and trimming were obtained from the DNA. The sample has around 64,000 clones on record, 65% to 75% of them singletons. The top ten clones comprise about 6.8% of the sample.

The source material was PBMCs. The source of this sequence is a young man in good health and CMV-seropositive. The rearranged chain carries TRBV4-1 and TRBJ2-3; TRBD2 fits 9 bases in the junction. The sequenced DNA: TGCGCCAGCAGCCAAGACGCAGCGGGGGGCCCAGATACGCAGTATTTT. Protein translation: CASSQDAAGGPDTQYF.